Below are 30 T cell receptor beta chains sequenced from a single sample in a study of T cells after somatic rescue of genetic block. Clones were sequenced by immunoSEQ multiplex PCR, and TCRdb holds only the in-frame ones, with some missing. Here the sample spans about 68,000 clones, approximately 90% being singletons. The sequenced sample consisted of peripheral blood mononuclear cells (PBMCs). Receptors originate from a man aged 35 to 55.

In DNA form, the CDR3 reads TGTGCCAGCAGCTTAGGGACAGGGGTCAATGAGCAGTTCTTC. Translating gives CASSLGTGVNEQFF. This chain connects TRBV5-4 to TRBJ2-1; 10 bases align to TRBD1. J was trimmed by 6 bases and V by 2 bases; bases with no gene match: 2. The length of the CDR3 is 14 residues. Per germline, CDR1 SGHNT and CDR2 YYREEE (reference sequence).

The rearrangement links TRBV2 to TRBJ2-2, with 7 bases matching TRBD2. Germline CDR1 SNHLY, CDR2 FYNNEI. V dropped 5 bases and J dropped 4; count of bases not matched to a gene: 7. CDR3 length: 15 residues. CDR3 in DNA: TGTGCCAGCAGTTTGGGACTACCAAGCACCGGGGAGCTGTTTTTT. Translation gives CASSLGLPSTGELFF.

The CDR3 DNA sequence: TGTGCCAGCAGCGTGTGGGGGACTAGCGGGAGCAATGAGCAGTTCTTC. It encodes CASSVWGTSGSNEQFF. The rearrangement uses TRBV9 and TRBJ2-1; 14 bases map to TRBD2. The germline V gene has CDR1 SGDLS and CDR2 YYNGEE. V shed 2 bases, J shed 6 bases, and the junction held 4 bases outside the gene matches. This CDR3 is built from 16 residues.

The chain combines TRBV7-9 with TRBJ2-1; no definite D call. This CDR3 comprises 11 residues. The V gene lost 6 bases and the J gene lost 10 bases, with 10 bases spanning the gap. Looked up from germline, CDR1 is SEHNR and CDR2 is FQNEAQ (reference sequence). The chain's CDR3 is CASREGWEQFF. In DNA form, the CDR3 reads TGTGCCAGCAGAGAAGGGTGGGAGCAGTTCTTC.

The sample holds one count of this clone. J is TRBJ1-4 and V is TRBV15, with D unclear. V gave up 5 bases and J gave up 9 bases, with 10 bases separating them. The CDR3 covers 12 residues. Germline CDR1 and CDR2: LNHNV and YYDKDF (reference sequence). CDR3 in DNA: TGTGCCACCAGCCCGAGACGGAAAAAACTGTTTTTT. Protein sequence: CATSPRRKKLFF. The entire variable domain, with the rest obtained from reference TRBV15 and TRBJ1-4, is as follows: DAMVIQNPRYQVTQFGKPVTLSCSQTLNHNVMYWYQQKSSQAPKLLFHYYDKDFNNEADTPDNFQSRRPNTSFCFLDIRSPGLGDTAMYLCATSPRRKKLFFGSGTQLSVL.

The genes are TRBV6-1 and TRBJ1-2, with a tentative D call TRBD1 (5 bases). In germline, CDR1 is MNHNS, CDR2 SASEGT. The V end lost 2 bases, the J end lost 2 bases, and 18 bases lay between the germline ends. The CDR3 consists of 17 residues. CDR3 coding DNA: TGTGCCAGCAGTGAATTTCTATGGTCAGGGAAGAACTATGGCTACACCTTC. Protein: CASSEFLWSGKNYGYTF.

Here the CDR3 reads CASSPSGDTEAFF. The DNA for the CDR3 is TGTGCCAGCTCACCCAGCGGGGACACTGAAGCTTTCTTT. The chain has TRBV18 and TRBJ1-1; no clear D gene. Germline CDR1 KGHSH, CDR2 LQKENI. This CDR3 is 13 amino acids long. Trimming took off 3 bases at V and 3 bases at J, with 8 bases between the two ends.

This sequence joins TRBV10-2 and TRBJ1-6; TRBD1 matches 11 bases. There are 15 residues in the CDR3. The V segment lost 2 bases and the J segment 10 bases; nucleotides outside the gene matches: 4. CDR1 is WSHSY and CDR2 is SAAADI in the germline V gene. In DNA, the CDR3 is TGCGCCAGCAGTGAGGGACAGGGGGCTAGCTCACCCCTCCACTTT. It is translated as CASSEGQGASSPLHF.

This chain joins TRBV9 and TRBJ2-5, with D hard to call. The J call may be mistaken, given a closer DNA end match to TRBJ2-7. The CDR3 contains 15 residues. Germline lookup yields CDR1 SGDLS and CDR2 YYNGEE. The CDR3 is CASSAAGSSEYEQYF. As DNA, the CDR3 is TGTGCCAGCAGCGCAGCCGGTAGTAGTGAGTACGAGCAGTACTTC.

The chain employs TRBV19 and TRBJ2-5; 9 nucleotides match TRBD1. The CDR3 length is 15 residues. CDR1 is LNHDA, CDR2 SQIVND, per germline (reference sequence). Losses at the gene ends were 7 bases for V and 5 bases for J; bases not matched to a gene: 11. In DNA, the CDR3 is TGTGCCAGTACCCCACAGGGGGCAACGCAGGAGACCCAGTACTTC. Translated, it gives CASTPQGATQETQYF.

CDR3 region: CASSRDSKNIQYF. CDR3 nucleotide sequence: TGTGCCAGCAGCCGGGACAGTAAAAACATTCAGTACTTC. V is TRBV5-8 and J is TRBJ2-4; 7 bases agree with TRBD1. With 4 bases clipped from V and 4 bases from J, the junction kept 2 bases outside the gene matches. This CDR3 has 13 residues. Germline V lookup: CDR1 SGHTS, CDR2 YDEGEE.

Here the CDR3 DNA reads TGTGCCAGCAGTGAAGGTAGGACATCCCCAGGGGAGACCCAGTACTTC. This encodes CASSEGRTSPGETQYF. The V gene is TRBV6-1, the J gene TRBJ2-5, with D possibly being TRBD1 (5 bases). V lost 1 base to trimming and J lost 5 bases, with 17 bases between them. The germline gives CDR1 MNHNS, CDR2 SASEGT. The CDR3 extends over 16 amino acids.

The chain uses TRBV5-4 and TRBJ1-1, with D uncertain. Deletions cut 1 base from V and 3 bases from J, with 13 bases between. CDR3 length: 15 amino acids. Germline CDR1 and CDR2: SGHNT and YYREEE (reference sequence). This CDR3 reads CASSLSWGVDTEAFF. The CDR3 region has the DNA TGTGCCAGCAGCTTGTCATGGGGTGTGGACACTGAAGCTTTCTTT.

A word on this clone: Other DNA variants within this sample encode the same CDR3. The rearrangement joins TRBV7-9 to TRBJ1-1; D perhaps matches TRBD1 (6 bases). V was clipped by 1 base and J by 2 bases, with 11 bases between them. Germline assignment: CDR1 SEHNR and CDR2 FQNEAQ (reference sequence). The CDR3 runs 15 residues. The CDR3 region is CASSLVQGRNTEAFF. As DNA, the CDR3 is TGTGCCAGCAGCTTAGTGCAGGGGAGAAACACTGAAGCTTTCTTT.

This clone was seen more than once but under ten times. The V call is TRBV6-5, the J call TRBJ2-5, with 8 bases that match TRBD1. Germline CDR1 MNHEY, CDR2 SVGAGI. CDR3 length equals 15 residues. V lost 2 bases and J lost 4; bases outside the gene matches: 6. The CDR3, as DNA: TGTGCCAGCAGTTACCAGGGACAGGCGGCAGAGACCCAGTACTTC. Translated, it gives CASSYQGQAAETQYF.

As concerns this clone: Within the sample, other DNA sequences also encode this same CDR3. The chain combines TRBV28 with TRBJ2-7, with D possibly called TRBD1 or TRBD2 (5 bases each). V dropped 5 bases and J dropped 3 bases, with 11 bases sitting between them. Per the germline V gene, CDR1 is MDHEN and CDR2 is SYDVKM. The CDR3 sequence is 13 residues long. CDR3 amino acids: CASSLQGVYEQYF. The CDR3, as DNA: TGTGCCAGCAGTCTCCAGGGAGTCTACGAGCAGTACTTC. Full variable domain (rest looked up from reference TRBV28 and TRBJ2-7): DVKVTQSSRYLVKRTGEKVFLECVQDMDHENMFWYRQDPGLGLRLIYFSYDVKMKEKGDIPEGYSVSREKKERFSLILESASTNQTSMYLCASSLQGVYEQYFGPGTRLTVT.

Only one count was recorded for this clone. The chain carries TRBV4-2 and TRBJ2-1; 9 bases agree with TRBD2. The CDR3 extends over 18 amino acids. Germline CDR1 LGHNA, CDR2 YNFKEQ. V dropped 1 base and J dropped 5; count of bases not matched to a gene: 12. Here the CDR3 DNA reads TGTGCCAGCAGCCAAGCAGGGGGGTGGCGGGAGGGAAACAATGAGCAGTTCTTC. Translating it yields CASSQAGGWREGNNEQFF.

The J gene is TRBJ1-5, the V gene TRBV25-1, with 7 bases that match TRBD1. The germline gives CDR1 MGHDK, CDR2 SYGVNS. CDR3 length: 14 residues. V dropped 10 bases and J dropped 4; count of bases not matched to a gene: 10. The CDR3 sequence is CATLKQGQNQPQHF. In DNA form, the CDR3 reads TGTGCCACCTTAAAACAGGGACAGAATCAGCCCCAGCATTTT. The variable domain in full, completed from reference TRBV25-1 and TRBJ1-5, reads EADIYQTPRYLVIGTGKKITLECSQTMGHDKMYWYQQDPGMELHLIHYSYGVNSTEKGDLSSESTVSRIRTEHFPLTLESARPSHTSQYLCATLKQGQNQPQHFGDGTRLSIL.

The chain combines TRBV15 with TRBJ1-5; 8 nucleotides line up with TRBD1. V trimming: 1 base; J trimming: 6 bases; junction bases outside the gene matches: 8. This CDR3 has 16 residues. From germline, CDR1 is LNHNV and CDR2 YYDKDF (reference sequence). The CDR3 DNA sequence: TGTGCCACCAGCAGAGGAGGACAGGGATGGGGTCAGCCCCAGCATTTT. Protein: CATSRGGQGWGQPQHF.

This chain connects TRBV28 to TRBJ2-3, with a weak D call TRBD1 (6 bases). CDR3 length: 15 residues. Germline V CDR1 and CDR2: MDHEN, SYDVKM. V lost 7 bases to trimming and J lost 0 bases, with 14 bases between them. The CDR3 protein is CASKQGFHSTDTQYF. CDR3 coding DNA: TGTGCCAGCAAACAGGGTTTCCATAGCACAGATACGCAGTATTTT.

The chain recombines TRBV19 with TRBJ1-3, with D perhaps matching TRBD1 (5 bases). The V gene's germline CDR1 is LNHDA and CDR2 SQIVND (reference sequence). This CDR3 contains 20 residues. Between the trimmed V and J ends, which lost 3 bases and 0 bases, there was a span of 24 bases. The CDR3 DNA sequence: TGTGCCAGTAGTATGTTGGCCCTCGGGGGACCGACCTTCTCTGGAAACACCATATATTTT. Protein: CASSMLALGGPTFSGNTIYF.

The rearrangement uses TRBV5-1 and TRBJ2-6; no clear D gene. Trimming shortened V by 4 bases and J by 4 bases, and 15 bases separated the two germline ends. The CDR3 runs to 16 residues. Germline CDR1 is SGHRS and CDR2 is YFSETQ. The CDR3 loop reads CASSRAPNGGANVLTF. The CDR3 DNA follows: TGCGCCAGCAGCAGGGCCCCCAATGGGGGGGCCAACGTCCTGACTTTC.

The chain recombines TRBV9 with TRBJ2-3, with 13 nucleotides matching TRBD2. Germline assignment: CDR1 SGDLS and CDR2 YYNGEE. The CDR3 contains 16 residues. The junction had 7 bases not matched to a gene; V was cut back by 3 bases and J by 6 bases. The CDR3 protein is CASSETSGRTWDTQYF. Here the CDR3 DNA reads TGTGCCAGCAGCGAGACTAGCGGGAGGACGTGGGATACGCAGTATTTT.

The chain carries TRBV21-1 and TRBJ2-7; the table's D call TRBD1 went unverified against the DNA. TRBV21-1 is listed as a pseudogene. There are 15 residues in the CDR3. The CDR3 spells CASSSRTGGSYEQYF. The CDR3 DNA follows: TGTGCCAGCAGCTCCCGGACAGGGGGCTCCTACGAGCAGTACTTC.

The chain couples TRBV5-1 to TRBJ2-6; D call uncertain. The CDR3 contains 14 residues. Germline CDR1 SGHRS, CDR2 YFSETQ. Trimming took off 0 bases at V and 2 bases at J, with 3 bases between the two ends. The CDR3 coding sequence is TGCGCCAGCAGCTTGGCCACTGGGGCCAACGTCCTGACTTTC. Protein product: CASSLATGANVLTF.

The V and J genes are TRBV7-6 and TRBJ2-7; the D gene is possibly TRBD1 (6 bases). The V end was cut by 5 bases, the J end by 5 bases, with 16 bases between. The CDR3 runs 14 residues. From germline, CDR1 is SGHVS and CDR2 FNYEAQ. The CDR3 reads CASSPGALDDEQYF. As DNA, the CDR3 is TGTGCCAGCAGCCCAGGGGCCCTCGACGACGAGCAGTACTTC. Supplemented by reference TRBV7-6 and TRBJ2-7, the full variable domain reads GAGVSQSPRYKVTKRGQDVALRCDPISGHVSLYWYRQALGQGPEFLTYFNYEAQQDKSGLPNDRFSAERPEGSISTLTIQRTEQRDSAMYRCASSPGALDDEQYFGPGTRLTVT.

The gene calls are TRBV2 and TRBJ2-3; D possibly matches TRBD1 or TRBD2 (5 bases each). CDR3 length: 14 residues. Between the trimmed V and J ends, which lost 8 bases and 0 bases, there was a span of 12 bases. Germline-derived CDR1 and CDR2 are SNHLY and FYNNEI. In nucleotides, the CDR3 is TGTGCCAGCCAATCGGGGCCTAGCACAGATACGCAGTATTTT. Its translation: CASQSGPSTDTQYF.

The chain recombines TRBV5-4 with TRBJ1-4; D not resolved. Germline lookup yields CDR1 SGHNT and CDR2 YYREEE (reference sequence). The CDR3 covers 16 residues. V was trimmed by 6 bases and J by 4 bases, leaving 19 bases between them. The CDR3 DNA is TGTGCCAGCACCCACCTGGGCGGGCGGAATAATGAAAAACTGTTTTTT. Its protein is CASTHLGGRNNEKLFF.

The chain recombines TRBV18 with TRBJ2-7; 10 bases align to TRBD1. V was clipped by 1 base and J by 2 bases; unmatched bases: 11. CDR1 is KGHSH, CDR2 LQKENI, per germline. This CDR3 contains 18 residues. This chain's CDR3 is CASSPRLASGTGAYEQYF. CDR3 sequence (DNA): TGTGCCAGCTCACCACGTTTGGCGTCCGGGACAGGGGCCTACGAGCAGTACTTC.

V is TRBV6-5 and J is TRBJ2-3; 7 bases are shared with TRBD1. V trimming: 6 bases; J trimming: 2 bases; junction bases outside the gene matches: 8. The germline CDR1 and CDR2 sequences are MNHEY and SVGAGI. This CDR3 comprises 15 residues. The CDR3 reads CASSRDRVTTDTQYF. The CDR3 region has the DNA TGTGCCAGCAGCCGAGACAGGGTTACCACAGATACGCAGTATTTT.